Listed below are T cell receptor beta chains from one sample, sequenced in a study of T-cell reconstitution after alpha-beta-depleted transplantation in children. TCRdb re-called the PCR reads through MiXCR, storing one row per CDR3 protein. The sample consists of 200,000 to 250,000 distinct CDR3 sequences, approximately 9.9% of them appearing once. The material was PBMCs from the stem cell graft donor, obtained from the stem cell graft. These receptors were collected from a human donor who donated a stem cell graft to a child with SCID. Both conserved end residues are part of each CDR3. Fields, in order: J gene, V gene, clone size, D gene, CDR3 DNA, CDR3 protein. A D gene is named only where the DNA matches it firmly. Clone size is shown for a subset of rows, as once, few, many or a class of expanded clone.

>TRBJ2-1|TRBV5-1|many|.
TGCGCCAGCAGCTTGCTACAGGGTAGAAATGAGCAGTTCTTC
CASSLLQGRNEQFF
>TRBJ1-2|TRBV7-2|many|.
TGTGCCAGCAGCTTAAATGGGTATGGCTACACCTTC
CASSLNGYGYTF
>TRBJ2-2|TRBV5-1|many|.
TGCGCCAGCAGCTTGGCCGCTTCCACCGGGGAGCTGTTTTTT
CASSLAASTGELFF
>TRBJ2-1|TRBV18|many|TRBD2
TGTGCCAGCTCACGGGGACTAGCGGGGGAGCTTGAGCAGTTCTTC
CASSRGLAGELEQFF
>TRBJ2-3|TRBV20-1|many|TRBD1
TGCAGTGCTGGCCGGGACAGGGGAGGGACAGATACGCAGTATTTT
CSAGRDRGGTDTQYF
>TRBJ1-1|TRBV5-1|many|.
TGCGCCAGCAGCCTACAGGAGAACACTGAAGCTTTCTTT
CASSLQENTEAFF
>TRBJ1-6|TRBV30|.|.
TGTGCCTGGCGCCCCGGGACCTCTGCCATCACCCTCCACTTT
CAWRPGTSAITLHF
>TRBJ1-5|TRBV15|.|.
TGTGCCACCAGCAGAGGTTCTCGTACACAGCCCCAGCATTTT
CATSRGSRTQPQHF
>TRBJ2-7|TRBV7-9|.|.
TGTGCCAGCAGCTTAGTCACAGGGGAGCAGTACTTC
CASSLVTGEQYF
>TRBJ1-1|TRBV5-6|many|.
TGTGCCAGCAGCTTGGCAGCTGAAGCTTTCTTT
CASSLAAEAFF
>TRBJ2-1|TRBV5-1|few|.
TGCGCCAGCAGCCGGGAAGGAAACAGGTTCCCCTCCTACAATGAGCAGTTCTTC
CASSREGNRFPSYNEQFF
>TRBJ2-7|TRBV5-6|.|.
TGTGCCAGCAGCTTCGACCGGTCCTACGAGCAGTACTTC
CASSFDRSYEQYF
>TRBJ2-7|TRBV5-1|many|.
TGCGCCAGCAGCTACACAGGGAGGGAGCAGTACTTC
CASSYTGREQYF
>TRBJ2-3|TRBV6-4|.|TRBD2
TGTGCCAGCAGTGACTCGACGGGGGGTAGCACAGATACGCAGTATTTT
CASSDSTGGSTDTQYF
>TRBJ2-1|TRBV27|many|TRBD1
TGTGCCAGCAAAACATCCGGGACAGGGTCTGAGCAGTTCTTC
CASKTSGTGSEQFF
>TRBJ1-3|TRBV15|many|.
TGTGCCACCAGCAGAGATCGGGTCACTGGAAACACCATATATTTT
CATSRDRVTGNTIYF
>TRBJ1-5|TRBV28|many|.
TGTGCCAGCAGCCCGCTTTTGTTGAGGAAATCAAGCAATCAGCCCCAGCATTTT
CASSPLLLRKSSNQPQHF
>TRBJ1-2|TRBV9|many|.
TGTGCCAGCACCGCGGGGGTTAACTATGGCTACACCTTC
CASTAGVNYGYTF
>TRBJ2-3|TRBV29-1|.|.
TGCAGCGTTGAACTTTTGGGGATGGATACGCAGTATTTT
CSVELLGMDTQYF
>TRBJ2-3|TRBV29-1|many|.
TGCAGCGTTGAATTGGGGACTGGCACAGATACGCAGTATTTT
CSVELGTGTDTQYF
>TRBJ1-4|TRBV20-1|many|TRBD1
TGCAGTGTCACGACAGGGGAGAATGAAAAACTGTTTTTT
CSVTTGENEKLFF
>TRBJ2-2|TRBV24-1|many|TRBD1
TGTGCCACCAGTGATAGGAGAACAGGGGACACCGGGGAGCTGTTTTTT
CATSDRRTGDTGELFF
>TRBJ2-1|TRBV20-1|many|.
TGCAGTGCTAGAGATGGACAGACTTTGAATGAGCAGTTCTTC
CSARDGQTLNEQFF
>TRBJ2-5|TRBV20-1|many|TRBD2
TGCAGTGCTACCGGTTGGGATACTAGCGGGGTTACCCAGTACTTC
CSATGWDTSGVTQYF
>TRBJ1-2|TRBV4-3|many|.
TGCGCCAGCAGCCAAGTCACGGGGCCCAGGGCTGGCTACACCTTC
CASSQVTGPRAGYTF
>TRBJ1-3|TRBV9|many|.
TGTGCCAGCAGCGTACTGCCTGCAGGTCCCCAAAACACCATATATTTT
CASSVLPAGPQNTIYF
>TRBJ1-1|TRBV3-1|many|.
TGTGCCAGCAGCCAATCGAAGTCCTCTGAAGCTTTCTTT
CASSQSKSSEAFF
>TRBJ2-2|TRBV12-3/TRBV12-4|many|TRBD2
TGTGCCAGCAGTTTTCGGCGGGGGGACAACACCGGGGAGCTGTTTTTT
CASSFRRGDNTGELFF
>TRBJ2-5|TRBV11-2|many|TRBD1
TGTGCCAGCAGCTCACAGGGGAAAGTAGAGACCCAGTACTTC
CASSSQGKVETQYF
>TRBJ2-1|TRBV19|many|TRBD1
TGTGCCAGTAAGACAGGGGTTGATGTGGATGAGCAGTTCTTC
CASKTGVDVDEQFF
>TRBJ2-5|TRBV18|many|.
TGTGCCAGCTCAAGCATACCCGGTCCTAGTCCCCAAGAGACCCAGTACTTC
CASSSIPGPSPQETQYF
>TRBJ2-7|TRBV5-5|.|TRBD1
TGTGCCAGCAGCTTACGTCGACAGGGGTACTCCTACGAGCAGTACTTC
CASSLRRQGYSYEQYF
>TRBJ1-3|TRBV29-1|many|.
TGCAGCGCCGGGAGCGCAACTGGAAACACCATATATTTT
CSAGSATGNTIYF